The 16 T cell receptor beta chains in this list originate from one sample, sequenced in a study of identical twins. TCRdb reprocessed the 5' RACE reads with MiXCR, giving one entry per CDR3 protein. Of 1.5 million to 2 million distinct CDR3 sequences listed, around 29% are singletons. Sequenced material: cord blood. Receptor source: a newborn girl in good health.

The V and J genes are TRBV7-2 and TRBJ1-4; the D gene is possibly TRBD1 (6 bases). V was cut by 1 base and J by 7 bases, with 13 bases left in between. Germline V gene sequence: CDR1 SGHTA, CDR2 FQGNSA. The CDR3 is 15 residues long. The CDR3 nucleotides read TGTGCCAGCAGCTTAGGTGGGGGGCCAGGTGAAAAACTGTTTTTT. Translated, it gives CASSLGGGPGEKLFF. Full variable domain (rest looked up from reference TRBV7-2 and TRBJ1-4): GAGVSQSPSNKVTEKGKDVELRCDPISGHTALYWYRQSLGQGLEFLIYFQGNSAPDKSGLPSDRFSAERTGGSVSTLTIQRTQQEDSAVYLCASSLGGGPGEKLFFGSGTQLSVL.

There are a few counts of this clonotype. The rearrangement links TRBV20-1 to TRBJ2-3; D not resolved. Trimming took 4 bases from V and 4 from J, leaving 9 bases between them. Looked up from germline, CDR1 is DFQATT and CDR2 is SNEGSKA (reference sequence). The CDR3 runs 12 residues. CDR3 loop: CSAKWGSDTQYF. Here the CDR3 DNA reads TGCAGTGCTAAGTGGGGATCAGATACGCAGTATTTT.

This clonotype was detected many times. This chain connects TRBV12-3 or TRBV12-4 to TRBJ2-1; TRBD2 matches at 9 bases. CDR3 size: 15 residues. The J segment lost 2 bases and the V segment lost 4 bases, leaving 3 bases of the junction unmatched. CDR3 amino acids: CASSYSGGTYNEQFF. In DNA, the CDR3 is TGTGCCAGCAGTTATAGCGGGGGCACCTACAATGAGCAGTTCTTC.

The chain is built from TRBV2 and TRBJ1-4; D not resolved. Germline CDR1 SNHLY, CDR2 FYNNEI. The CDR3 totals 16 residues. The V end was cut by 7 bases, the J end by 0 bases, with 15 bases between. This CDR3 reads CASNSLLISTNEKLFF. CDR3 nucleotides: TGTGCCAGCAACAGCCTACTCATCTCAACTAATGAAAAACTGTTTTTT.

The V and J genes are TRBV9 and TRBJ2-1; D ambiguous. The end of the DNA aligns better with TRBJ2-7, so the J call may be wrong. Germline assignment: CDR1 SGDLS and CDR2 YYNGEE. The CDR3 contains 15 residues. In DNA, the CDR3 is TGTGCCAGCAGCGTAGGAGCGAATCCTAACAATGAGCAGTACTTC. Its translation: CASSVGANPNNEQYF.

The J gene is TRBJ2-1, the V gene TRBV5-8, with a possible D match to TRBD2 (7 bases). V was pared by 4 bases and J by 6 bases, with 20 bases between. CDR1 and CDR2 from the germline V gene are SGHTS and YDEGEE. The CDR3 length is 16 residues. This chain's CDR3 is CASSPFRGGIINEQFF. The CDR3 region has the DNA TGTGCCAGCAGCCCCTTCCGCGGGGGCATAATCAATGAGCAGTTCTTC.

About this clonotype itself: Germline is not matched at one junction end, which may reflect a read error. The rearrangement joins TRBV5-1 to TRBJ1-2; TRBD1 aligns across 10 bases. This CDR3 is built from 14 residues. CDR1 is SGHRS, CDR2 YFSETQ, per germline. The chain's CDR3 is CAGSLTGGWYGYTF. The CDR3 DNA reads TGCGCCGGCAGCTTGACAGGGGGCTGGTATGGCTACACCTTC.

The table lists this clonotype with a few counts. J is TRBJ2-3 and V is TRBV10-3; weak D call: TRBD2 (6 bases). Deletions cut 9 bases from V and 2 bases from J, with 15 bases between. Looked up from germline, CDR1 is ENHRY and CDR2 is SYGVKD. CDR3 length: 14 residues. Here the CDR3 DNA reads TGTGCCATTGCGCGGGGTTCGGACACAGATACGCAGTATTTT. As protein: CAIARGSDTDTQYF.

The chain couples TRBV2 to TRBJ2-3; tentative D call: TRBD2 (6 bases). The V gene lost 4 bases and the J gene lost 5 bases, with 16 bases spanning the gap. From germline, CDR1 is SNHLY and CDR2 FYNNEI. The CDR3 is 15 amino acids. The CDR3 nucleotides are TGTGCCAGCAGTGCCGGCGGGGTTGGGGGAGATACGCAGTATTTT. It specifies CASSAGGVGGDTQYF. Together with reference TRBV2 and TRBJ2-3, the CDR3 gives the full variable domain: EPEVTQTPSHQVTQMGQEVILRCVPISNHLYFYWYRQILGQKVEFLVSFYNNEISEKSEIFDDQFSVERPDGSNFTLKIRSTKLEDSAMYFCASSAGGVGGDTQYFGPGTRLTVL.

The rearrangement links TRBV27 to TRBJ2-1, with unresolved D. CDR3 length: 16 residues. The V gene's germline CDR1 is MNHEY and CDR2 SMNVEV (reference sequence). Trimming stripped 3 bases from V and 8 bases from J, with 20 bases between. CDR3 sequence reads: CASSLDAAFPGDEQFF. CDR3 DNA sequence: TGTGCCAGCAGTTTGGATGCTGCGTTTCCTGGGGATGAGCAGTTCTTC.

This clonotype was seen only a few times. This chain uses TRBV20-1 with TRBJ2-7; 7 bases map to TRBD2. Germline V gene sequence: CDR1 DFQATT, CDR2 SNEGSKA (reference sequence). The CDR3 has 13 amino acids. The J segment lost 2 bases and the V segment lost 5 bases, leaving 6 bases of the junction unmatched. CDR3 in amino acids: CSARSLATYEQYF. CDR3 DNA: TGCAGTGCTCGATCACTAGCGACCTACGAGCAGTACTTC.

This sequence joins TRBV5-1 and TRBJ2-7; D unresolved. The CDR3 length is 16 residues. V lost 0 bases, J lost 2 bases, and 15 bases lay in between. Germline V lookup: CDR1 SGHRS, CDR2 YFSETQ. The CDR3 sequence: CASSLAAVDTTYEQYF. CDR3 sequence (DNA): TGCGCCAGCAGCTTGGCCGCCGTTGACACCACCTACGAGCAGTACTTC. The variable domain in full, completed from reference TRBV5-1 and TRBJ2-7, reads KAGVTQTPRYLIKTRGQQVTLSCSPISGHRSVSWYQQTPGQGLQFLFEYFSETQRNKGNFPGRFSGRQFSNSRSEMNVSTLELGDSALYLCASSLAAVDTTYEQYFGPGTRLTVT.

This clonotype was found many times. The rearrangement uses TRBV12-3 or TRBV12-4 and TRBJ2-1, with TRBD2 matching 7 bases. With 6 bases clipped from V and 8 bases from J, the junction kept 10 bases outside the gene matches. The CDR3 spans 14 residues. The CDR3 region is CASREAGVFYEQFF. The CDR3 region has the DNA TGTGCCAGCAGAGAGGCGGGAGTTTTCTATGAGCAGTTCTTC.

Many counts were recorded for this clonotype. CDR3 region: CASSFTSGRETQYF. CDR3 coding DNA: TGTGCCAGCAGCTTTACGTCAGGGCGGGAGACCCAGTACTTC. The gene calls are TRBV5-6 and TRBJ2-5; maybe TRBD1 (5 bases). This CDR3 contains 14 residues. Between the trimmed V and J ends, which lost 2 bases and 5 bases, there was a span of 13 bases. Looked up from germline, CDR1 is SGHDT and CDR2 is YYEEEE. The whole variable domain, remainder taken from reference TRBV5-6 and TRBJ2-5, is DAGVTQSPTHLIKTRGQQVTLRCSPKSGHDTVSWYQQALGQGPQFIFQYYEEEERQRGNFPDRFSGHQFPNYSSELNVNALLLGDSALYLCASSFTSGRETQYFGPGTRLLVL.

This rearrangement joins TRBV5-1 to TRBJ2-1, with D uncertain. The CDR3 is 11 amino acids. Per germline, CDR1 SGHRS and CDR2 YFSETQ. V dropped 7 bases and J dropped 3 bases, with 5 bases sitting between them. The CDR3 sequence is CASVDYNEQFF. The CDR3 DNA sequence: TGCGCCAGCGTGGACTACAATGAGCAGTTCTTC.

The rearrangement links TRBV6-2 or TRBV6-3 to TRBJ2-1; possibly TRBD2 for D (5 bases). The CDR3 spans 13 residues. Trimming left V 7 bases short and J 9 bases short, with 16 bases between. The V gene's germline CDR1 is MNHEY and CDR2 SVGEGT. This chain's CDR3 is CASTQSRAGEQFF. The CDR3 DNA reads as TGTGCCAGCACGCAATCCCGGGCGGGTGAGCAGTTCTTC.